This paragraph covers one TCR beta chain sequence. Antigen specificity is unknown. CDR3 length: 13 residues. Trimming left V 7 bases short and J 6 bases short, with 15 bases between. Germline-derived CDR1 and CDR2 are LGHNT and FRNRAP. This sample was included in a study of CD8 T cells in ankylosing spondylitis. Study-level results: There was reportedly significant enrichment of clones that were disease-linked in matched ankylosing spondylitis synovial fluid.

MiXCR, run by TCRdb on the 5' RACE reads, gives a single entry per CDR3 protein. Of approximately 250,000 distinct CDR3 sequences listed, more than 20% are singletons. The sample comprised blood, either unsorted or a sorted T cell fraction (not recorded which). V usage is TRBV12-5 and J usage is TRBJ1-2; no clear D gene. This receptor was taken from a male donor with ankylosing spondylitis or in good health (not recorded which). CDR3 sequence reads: CASAVDLADGYTF. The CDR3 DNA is TGTGCTAGTGCTGTGGACCTAGCCGATGGCTACACCTTC.